A selection of T cell receptor beta chains follows, all from one sample in a study of graft-versus-host responses after intestinal transplantation. Measured with immunoSEQ multiplex PCR; TCRdb has only the in-frame clones, and not every one. Of 43,000 or so clones in the sample, about 94% were seen once. Sample: PBMCs, taken approximately 340 days after intestinal transplant. The source of these receptors is a human patient who received an intestinal transplant, so some T cells may come from the graft donor. CDR3s include the opening cysteine and the closing phenylalanine or tryptophan. A D gene is named only where the DNA matches it firmly. Size values are once, few and many counts, or a class for expanded clones, and some rows have none.

v_gene	len	d_gene	j_gene	abundance	CDR3aa	CDR3nt
TRBV29-1	11	-	TRBJ1-1	once	CSLQRNTEAFF	TGCAGCCTACAGAGGAACACTGAAGCTTTCTTT
TRBV6-5	15	TRBD1	TRBJ2-5	-	CASTRATGGYGTQYF	TGTGCCAGCACCAGGGCGACAGGGGGGTATGGGACCCAGTACTTC
TRBV4-2	15	-	TRBJ2-7	-	CASSQDRSVTYEQYF	TGTGCCAGCAGCCAAGATCGATCCGTAACCTACGAGCAGTACTTC
TRBV27	15	-	TRBJ1-6	-	CASSTGSSYNSPLHF	TGTGCCAGCAGTACAGGAAGCTCCTATAATTCACCCCTCCACTTT
TRBV28	14	TRBD1	TRBJ2-4	-	CASSSGTGGAIQYF	TGTGCCAGCAGTTCCGGGACAGGGGGCGCCATTCAGTACTTC
TRBV28	12	-	TRBJ2-1	-	CATTVAINEQFF	TGTGCCACAACCGTAGCGATCAATGAGCAGTTCTTC
TRBV10-3	13	TRBD1	TRBJ2-7	-	CAIQRQGPYEQYF	TGTGCCATCCAGAGACAGGGTCCCTACGAGCAGTACTTC
TRBV5-5	13	TRBD1	TRBJ2-5	-	CASNRGAEETQYF	TGTGCCAGCAACAGGGGGGCCGAAGAGACCCAGTACTTC
TRBV5-4	14	-	TRBJ2-7	-	CASSLGQKGDEQYF	TGTGCCAGCAGCTTAGGACAGAAGGGCGACGAGCAGTACTTC
TRBV7-6	13	TRBD1	TRBJ2-7	-	CASSLGDRGEQYF	TGTGCCAGCAGCTTAGGAGACAGGGGTGAGCAGTACTTC
TRBV19	13	-	TRBJ2-5	-	CASRDSSQETQYF	TGTGCCAGTAGGGACAGCTCCCAAGAGACCCAGTACTTC
TRBV13	14	-	TRBJ1-6	-	CASSWGVNNSPLHF	TGTGCCAGCAGCTGGGGAGTAAATAATTCACCCCTCCACTTT
TRBV6-1	14	TRBD1	TRBJ1-2	-	CASIGDRARYGYTF	TGTGCCAGCATCGGGGACAGGGCTAGGTATGGCTACACCTTC
TRBV11-2	13	TRBD1	TRBJ1-2	-	CASRPQGNYGYTF	TGTGCCAGCAGACCACAGGGGAACTATGGCTACACCTTC